The 23 T cell receptor beta chains presented below share a single source sample, sequenced in a study of T-cell reconstitution after alpha-beta-depleted transplantation in children. Construction of the TCRbeta library involved unique molecular identifiers. MiXCR, run by TCRdb on the PCR reads, gives a single entry per CDR3 protein. The sample shows 350,000 to 400,000 distinct CDR3 sequences, over 20% of them seen only once. Sequencing was performed on PBMCs from the stem cell graft donor, taken from the stem cell graft. All receptors come from a human donor who donated a stem cell graft to a child with acute myeloid leukemia.

This clonotype was seen at least ten times. V usage is TRBV20-1 and J usage is TRBJ2-7; D gene uncertain. Trimming took 6 bases from V and 2 from J, leaving 14 bases between them. The length of the CDR3 is 13 residues. The germline CDR1 and CDR2 sequences are DFQATT and SNEGSKA (reference sequence). CDR3 in DNA: TGCAGTGCCGGTCGCGCCCTGACCTACGAGCAGTACTTC. Its translation is CSAGRALTYEQYF.

This clonotype was found many times. At one end the junction does not follow the germline gene, possibly because of a read error. The genes are TRBV6-6 and TRBJ2-2, with D possibly being TRBD2 (6 bases). The germline V gene encodes CDR1 MNHNY and CDR2 SVGAGI (reference sequence). The CDR3 extends over 13 amino acids. The CDR3 DNA is TGTGCCGGCAGGGTCAGCGGGACCGGGGAGCTGTTTTTT. It is translated as CAGRVSGTGELFF.

The gene calls are TRBV20-1 and TRBJ1-2; D is possibly TRBD1 (5 bases). The V gene lost 6 bases and the J gene lost 0 bases, with 17 bases spanning the gap. Germline V lookup: CDR1 DFQATT, CDR2 SNEGSKA (reference sequence). CDR3 length equals 15 residues. The CDR3 coding sequence is TGCAGTGCCGCGAGGGCAGGGCAGCCTAACTATGGCTACACCTTC. Protein sequence: CSAARAGQPNYGYTF.

This clonotype was detected ten times or more. The chain carries TRBV7-9 and TRBJ1-1; 8 bases are shared with TRBD1. The V gene's germline CDR1 is SEHNR and CDR2 FQNEAQ (reference sequence). This CDR3 region has 15 residues. Trimming took 6 bases from V and 0 from J; bases not matched to a gene: 6. The CDR3 coding sequence is TGTGCCAGCAGTTCGGGCAGGGGGCTGAACACTGAAGCTTTCTTT. This gives the protein CASSSGRGLNTEAFF.

This clonotype was observed a handful of times. The chain joins TRBV29-1 to TRBJ2-5, with 7 bases that match TRBD1. The V and J ends lost 4 bases and 5 bases, in that order; junction bases with no gene match: 10. Per germline, CDR1 SQVTM and CDR2 ANQGSEA. The CDR3 covers 14 residues. The chain's CDR3 is CSVAGGAPGETQYF. Written as DNA, the CDR3 is TGCAGCGTTGCAGGGGGAGCCCCAGGGGAGACCCAGTACTTC. The entire variable domain, with the rest obtained from reference TRBV29-1 and TRBJ2-5, is as follows: SAVISQKPSRDICQRGTSLTIQCQVDSQVTMMFWYRQQPGQSLTLIATANQGSEATYESGFVIDKFPISRPNLTFSTLTVSNMSPEDSSIYLCSVAGGAPGETQYFGPGTRLLVL.

The J gene is TRBJ2-7, the V gene TRBV10-3; 9 bases align to TRBD2. The CDR3 runs 15 residues. J lost 2 bases, V lost 0 bases, and 2 bases had no gene match. CDR1 is ENHRY, CDR2 SYGVKD, per germline. The CDR3 here is CAISESTSGPYEQYF. The DNA of the CDR3 is TGTGCCATCAGTGAGTCGACTAGCGGACCCTACGAGCAGTACTTC.

This clonotype was counted between two and nine times. V is TRBV5-1 and J is TRBJ1-2, with D unclear. CDR1 SGHRS and CDR2 YFSETQ come from the germline V gene. This CDR3 is 14 amino acids long. V lost 0 bases, J lost 3 bases, and 9 bases lay in between. As DNA, the CDR3 is TGCGCCAGCAGCTTGGACATCGGGGACTATGGCTACACCTTC. It encodes CASSLDIGDYGYTF.

V gene TRBV3-1 combines with J gene TRBJ1-2; tentative D call: TRBD1 (6 bases). CDR3 size: 16 residues. Deletions cut 2 bases from V and 1 base from J, with 14 bases between. Germline V lookup: CDR1 LGHDT, CDR2 YNNKEL (reference sequence). The CDR3 DNA sequence: TGTGCCAGCAGCCAACGGTCGGGGGGCCTTAACTATGGCTACACCTTC. Its translation: CASSQRSGGLNYGYTF. The full variable domain, rest sourced from reference TRBV3-1 and TRBJ1-2, is DTAVSQTPKYLVTQMGNDKSIKCEQNLGHDTMYWYKQDSKKFLKIMFSYNNKELIINETVPNRFSPKSPDKAHLNLHINSLELGDSAVYFCASSQRSGGLNYGYTFGSGTRLTVV.

This clonotype was detected a few times. The gene calls are TRBV12-3 or TRBV12-4 and TRBJ2-3; 10 bases line up with TRBD2. With 4 bases clipped from V and 1 base from J, the junction kept 5 bases outside the gene matches. The CDR3 runs to 16 residues. The CDR3 DNA is TGTGCCAGCAGTTCCCTCGGGACTAGCGGCACAGATACGCAGTATTTT. Amino acid sequence: CASSSLGTSGTDTQYF.

This chain uses TRBV7-2 with TRBJ2-7; maybe TRBD2 (6 bases). The CDR3 has 13 amino acids. CDR1 SGHTA and CDR2 FQGNSA come from the germline V gene. V shed 8 bases and J shed 3 bases, with 14 bases lying between them. For the CDR3, the DNA is TGTGCCAGCGGAGGGGACTTGTACTACGAGCAGTACTTC. Protein product: CASGGDLYYEQYF. The variable domain in full, with the rest retrieved from reference TRBV7-2 and TRBJ2-7, is GAGVSQSPSNKVTEKGKDVELRCDPISGHTALYWYRQSLGQGLEFLIYFQGNSAPDKSGLPSDRFSAERTGGSVSTLTIQRTQQEDSAVYLCASGGDLYYEQYFGPGTRLTVT.

The chain has TRBV7-3 and TRBJ2-1; 9 nucleotides line up with TRBD2. V trimming: 5 bases; J trimming: 8 bases; junction bases outside the gene matches: 7. The CDR3 loop spans 14 amino acids. Germline CDR1 and CDR2: SGHTA and FQGTGA. CDR3 region: CASSDPGLAHEQFF. The CDR3 nucleotides are TGTGCCAGCAGCGACCCGGGACTAGCCCATGAGCAGTTCTTC.

This clonotype was picked up many times. This chain joins TRBV9 and TRBJ2-5; the D gene is possibly TRBD1 (8 bases). The CDR3 contains 16 residues. Germline loops: CDR1 SGDLS, CDR2 YYNGEE. V was cut by 4 bases and J by 3 bases, with 19 bases left in between. CDR3 loop: CASSPGQGGGKETQYF. In DNA, the CDR3 is TGTGCCAGCAGCCCTGGACAGGGAGGGGGAAAAGAGACCCAGTACTTC.

The rearrangement joins TRBV12-3 or TRBV12-4 to TRBJ2-3; 9 nucleotides line up with TRBD1. The ends lost 1 base at V and 8 bases at J; junction bases unmatched: 7. The CDR3 consists of 15 residues. CDR3 sequence: CASSLEGTGPFTQYF. The DNA for the CDR3 is TGTGCCAGCAGTTTAGAGGGGACAGGGCCTTTTACGCAGTATTTT.

The V gene is TRBV29-1, the J gene TRBJ2-7, with TRBD1 matching over 10 bases. J gave up 2 bases and V 6 bases, and 7 bases lay outside the gene matches. CDR3 length: 14 residues. CDR1 SQVTM and CDR2 ANQGSEA come from the germline V gene. The CDR3 nucleotides read TGCAGCGTCGCCCGGGACAGGGGACCCTACGAGCAGTACTTC. It codes for CSVARDRGPYEQYF.

Only one count was recorded for this clonotype. The chain joins TRBV11-2 to TRBJ2-1; 14 positions match TRBD2. J gave up 2 bases and V 5 bases, and 8 bases lay outside the gene matches. The CDR3 extends over 18 amino acids. Germline-derived CDR1 and CDR2 are SGHAT and FQNNGV. The CDR3 sequence: CASSKGLAGEWAYNEQFF. The CDR3 region has the DNA TGTGCCAGCAGCAAGGGACTAGCGGGAGAATGGGCCTACAATGAGCAGTTCTTC. Using reference TRBV11-2 and TRBJ2-1 for the parts outside the CDR3, the full variable domain is EAGVAQSPRYKIIEKRQSVAFWCNPISGHATLYWYQQILGQGPKLLIQFQNNGVVDDSQLPKDRFSAERLKGVDSTLKIQPAKLEDSAVYLCASSKGLAGEWAYNEQFFGPGTRLTVL.

This chain connects TRBV20-1 to TRBJ2-2; D gene ambiguous. The germline CDR1 and CDR2 sequences are DFQATT and SNEGSKA (reference sequence). V was clipped by 6 bases and J by 1 base, with 9 bases between them. The CDR3 is made up of 13 amino acids. CDR3 region: CSAGSGNTGELFF. The CDR3 DNA sequence: TGCAGTGCCGGATCCGGGAACACCGGGGAGCTGTTTTTT.

At least ten counts were recorded for this clonotype. This rearrangement joins TRBV29-1 to TRBJ2-5, with D possibly being TRBD2 (6 bases). Germline V gene sequence: CDR1 SQVTM, CDR2 ANQGSEA. The ends were cut back, 6 bases at V and 2 bases at J, with 13 bases in the middle. The CDR3 loop spans 13 amino acids. The CDR3 region is CSVAGLLQETQYF. In nucleotides, the CDR3 is TGCAGCGTGGCGGGACTGCTACAAGAGACCCAGTACTTC.

This chain uses TRBV7-9 with TRBJ2-7; 11 bases line up with TRBD2. In germline, CDR1 is SEHNR, CDR2 FQNEAQ (reference sequence). J gave up 3 bases and V 4 bases, and 11 bases lay outside the gene matches. The CDR3 sequence is 17 residues long. This CDR3 reads CASSSGASGTSGYEQYF. The CDR3 DNA reads TGTGCCAGCAGCTCAGGGGCATCGGGGACTAGCGGCTACGAGCAGTACTTC.

This clonotype was seen only a few times. The rearrangement joins TRBV20-1 to TRBJ1-6; the match to TRBD1 covers 10 bases. This CDR3 contains 15 residues. V lost 6 bases and J lost 7; bases outside the gene matches: 9. Germline values: CDR1 DFQATT, CDR2 SNEGSKA (reference sequence). In DNA form, the CDR3 reads TGCAGTGCCCCCCAGGACAGGGGGTCCAATTCACCCCTCCACTTT. Translated, it gives CSAPQDRGSNSPLHF.

The chain carries TRBV2 and TRBJ2-7; D remains unclear. V was clipped by 3 bases and J by 3 bases, with 6 bases between them. Germline V CDR1 and CDR2: SNHLY, FYNNEI. The CDR3 sequence is 12 residues long. For the CDR3, the DNA is TGTGCCAGCAGTGAGACGCTCTACGAGCAGTACTTC. Translating gives CASSETLYEQYF.

V gene TRBV5-1 combines with J gene TRBJ2-1; 8 bases line up with TRBD2. J lost 5 bases, V lost 5 bases, and 3 bases had no gene match. The germline CDR1 and CDR2 sequences are SGHRS and YFSETQ. The CDR3 contains 13 residues. The CDR3 DNA follows: TGCGCCAGCAGGCGGGAGGCAAACAATGAGCAGTTCTTC. This sequence encodes CASRREANNEQFF.

The chain carries TRBV12-3 or TRBV12-4 and TRBJ2-1, with unresolved D. Between the trimmed V and J ends, which lost 5 bases and 9 bases, there was a span of 14 bases. The CDR3 length is 13 residues. The CDR3 is CASSASRASEQFF. CDR3 bases: TGTGCCAGCAGTGCCTCCCGCGCCAGTGAGCAGTTCTTC.

The chain has TRBV7-2 and TRBJ2-7, with 9 bases identical to TRBD1. Germline CDR1 reads SGHTA; CDR2 reads FQGNSA. V lost 1 base and J lost 5; bases outside the gene matches: 3. This CDR3 is built from 14 residues. The CDR3 DNA follows: TGTGCCAGCAGCTTAGACAGGGGGCCCAACGAGCAGTACTTC. Protein product: CASSLDRGPNEQYF.